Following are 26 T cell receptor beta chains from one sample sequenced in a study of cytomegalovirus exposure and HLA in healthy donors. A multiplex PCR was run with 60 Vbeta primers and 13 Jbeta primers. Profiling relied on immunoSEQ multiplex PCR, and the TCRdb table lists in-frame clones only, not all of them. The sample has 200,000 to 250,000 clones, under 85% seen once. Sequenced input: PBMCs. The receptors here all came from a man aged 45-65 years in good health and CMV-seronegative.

CDR3 sequence (DNA): TGCAGCGTCCTACCGGGACAGCGCTCCGGCGGCTACACCTTC. Protein sequence: CSVLPGQRSGGYTF. The chain has TRBV29-1 and TRBJ1-2, with TRBD1 matching 7 bases. Looked up from germline, CDR1 is SQVTM and CDR2 is ANQGSEA. The CDR3 length is 14 residues. Trimming at V came to 6 bases and at J to 8 bases, leaving 15 bases not matched to a gene.

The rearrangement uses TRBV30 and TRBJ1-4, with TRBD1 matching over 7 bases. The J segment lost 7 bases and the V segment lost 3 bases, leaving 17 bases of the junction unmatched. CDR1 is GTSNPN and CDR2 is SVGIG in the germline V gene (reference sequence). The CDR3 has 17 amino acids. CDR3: CAWRKQGIPYQGEKLFF. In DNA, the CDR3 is TGTGCCTGGAGAAAACAGGGGATACCCTATCAGGGTGAAAAACTGTTTTTT.

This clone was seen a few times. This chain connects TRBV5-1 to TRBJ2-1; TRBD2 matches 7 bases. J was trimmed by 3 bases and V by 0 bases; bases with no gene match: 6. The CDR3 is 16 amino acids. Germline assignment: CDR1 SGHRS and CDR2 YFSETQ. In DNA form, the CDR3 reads TGCGCCAGCAGCTTGGTAGGACGGGACTACTACAATGAGCAGTTCTTC. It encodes CASSLVGRDYYNEQFF.

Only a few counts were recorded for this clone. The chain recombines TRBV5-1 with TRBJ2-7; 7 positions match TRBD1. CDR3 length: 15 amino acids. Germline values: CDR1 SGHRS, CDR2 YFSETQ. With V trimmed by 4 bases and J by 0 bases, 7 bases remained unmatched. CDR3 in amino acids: CASSLGQASSYEQYF. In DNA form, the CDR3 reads TGCGCCAGCAGCCTCGGACAGGCCAGCTCCTACGAGCAGTACTTC.

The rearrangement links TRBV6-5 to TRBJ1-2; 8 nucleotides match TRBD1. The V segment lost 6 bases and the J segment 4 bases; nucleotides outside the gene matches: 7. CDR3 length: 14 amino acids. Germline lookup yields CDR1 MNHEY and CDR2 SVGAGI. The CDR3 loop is CASSRTGGSYGYTF. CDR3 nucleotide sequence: TGTGCCAGCAGCAGAACAGGGGGGAGCTATGGCTACACCTTC.

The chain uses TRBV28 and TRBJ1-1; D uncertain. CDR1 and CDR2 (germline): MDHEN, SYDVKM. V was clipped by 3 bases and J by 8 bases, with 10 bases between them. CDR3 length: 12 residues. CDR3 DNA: TGTGCCAGCAGTTTGCTGAGGCGAGAAGCTTTCTTT. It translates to CASSLLRREAFF. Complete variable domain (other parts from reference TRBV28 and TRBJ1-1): DVKVTQSSRYLVKRTGEKVFLECVQDMDHENMFWYRQDPGLGLRLIYFSYDVKMKEKGDIPEGYSVSREKKERFSLILESASTNQTSMYLCASSLLRREAFFGQGTRLTVV.

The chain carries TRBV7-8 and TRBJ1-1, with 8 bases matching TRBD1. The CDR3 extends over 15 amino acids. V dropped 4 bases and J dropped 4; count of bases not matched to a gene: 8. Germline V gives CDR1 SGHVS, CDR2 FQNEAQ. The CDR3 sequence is CASSSRDRFSTEAFF. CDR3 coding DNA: TGTGCCAGCAGCTCCCGGGACAGGTTCTCCACTGAAGCTTTCTTT.

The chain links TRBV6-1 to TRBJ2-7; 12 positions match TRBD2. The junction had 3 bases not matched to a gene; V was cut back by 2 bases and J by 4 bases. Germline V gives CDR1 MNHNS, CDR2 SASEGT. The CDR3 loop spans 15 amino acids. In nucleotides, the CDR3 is TGTGCCAGCAGTGAAATAGGGACTAGCGGGTACGAGCAGTACTTC. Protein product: CASSEIGTSGYEQYF.

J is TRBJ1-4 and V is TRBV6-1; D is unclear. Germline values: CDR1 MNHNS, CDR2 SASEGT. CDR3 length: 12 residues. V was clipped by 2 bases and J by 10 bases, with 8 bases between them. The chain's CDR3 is CASSEHGGKLFF. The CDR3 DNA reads TGTGCCAGCAGTGAACACGGCGGAAAACTGTTTTTT.

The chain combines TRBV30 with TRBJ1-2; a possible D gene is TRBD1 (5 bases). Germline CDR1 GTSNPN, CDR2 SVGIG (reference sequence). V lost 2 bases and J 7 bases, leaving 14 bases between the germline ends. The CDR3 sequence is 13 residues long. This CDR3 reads CAWSFGQGGGYTF. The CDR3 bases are TGTGCCTGGAGTTTTGGGCAGGGTGGTGGCTACACCTTC.

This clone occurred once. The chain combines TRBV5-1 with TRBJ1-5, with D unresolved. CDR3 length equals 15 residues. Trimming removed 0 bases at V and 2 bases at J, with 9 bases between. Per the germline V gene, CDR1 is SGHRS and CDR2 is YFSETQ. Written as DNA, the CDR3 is TGCGCCAGCAGCTTGGACGGAGCGGGCAATCAGCCCCAGCATTTT. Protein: CASSLDGAGNQPQHF.

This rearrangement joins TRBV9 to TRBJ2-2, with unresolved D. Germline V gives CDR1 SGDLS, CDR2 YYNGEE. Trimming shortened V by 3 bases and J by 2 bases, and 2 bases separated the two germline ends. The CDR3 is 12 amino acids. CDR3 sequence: CASSANTGELFF. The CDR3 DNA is TGTGCCAGCAGCGCTAACACCGGGGAGCTGTTTTTT. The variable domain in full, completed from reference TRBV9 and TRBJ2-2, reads DSGVTQTPKHLITATGQRVTLRCSPRSGDLSVYWYQQSLDQGLQFLIQYYNGEERAKGNILERFSAQQFPDLHSELNLSSLELGDSALYFCASSANTGELFFGEGSRLTVL.

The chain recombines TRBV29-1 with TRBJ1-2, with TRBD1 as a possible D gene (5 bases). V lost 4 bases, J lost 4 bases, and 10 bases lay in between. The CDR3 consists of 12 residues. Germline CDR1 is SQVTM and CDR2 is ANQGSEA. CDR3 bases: TGCAGCGTTGGGGGGGATGGCTATGGCTACACCTTC. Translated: CSVGGDGYGYTF.

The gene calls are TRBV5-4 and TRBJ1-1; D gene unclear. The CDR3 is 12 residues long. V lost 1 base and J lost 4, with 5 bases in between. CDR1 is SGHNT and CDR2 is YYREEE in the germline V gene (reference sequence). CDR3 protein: CASSLSRTEAFF. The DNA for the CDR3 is TGTGCCAGCAGCTTGTCTCGCACTGAAGCTTTCTTT.

CDR3 nucleotide sequence: TGTGCCAGCTCACCGGGCGGGGGGGACACTGAAGCTTTCTTT. Translating gives CASSPGGGDTEAFF. The chain links TRBV18 to TRBJ1-1; D perhaps matches TRBD1 (5 bases). V gave up 3 bases and J gave up 3 bases, with 11 bases separating them. The CDR3 totals 14 residues. Germline V gives CDR1 KGHSH, CDR2 LQKENI.

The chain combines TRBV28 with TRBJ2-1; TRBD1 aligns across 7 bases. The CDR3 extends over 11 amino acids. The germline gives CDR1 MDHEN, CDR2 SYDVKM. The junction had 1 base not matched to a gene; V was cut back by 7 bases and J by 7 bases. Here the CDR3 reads CASKGANEQFF. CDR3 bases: TGTGCCAGCAAGGGGGCTAATGAGCAGTTCTTC.

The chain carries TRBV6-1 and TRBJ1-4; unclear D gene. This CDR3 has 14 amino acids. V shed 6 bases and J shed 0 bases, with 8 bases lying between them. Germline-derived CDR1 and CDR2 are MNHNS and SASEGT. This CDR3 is CASSDTATNEKLFF. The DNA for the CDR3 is TGTGCCAGCAGCGACACCGCAACTAATGAAAAACTGTTTTTT.

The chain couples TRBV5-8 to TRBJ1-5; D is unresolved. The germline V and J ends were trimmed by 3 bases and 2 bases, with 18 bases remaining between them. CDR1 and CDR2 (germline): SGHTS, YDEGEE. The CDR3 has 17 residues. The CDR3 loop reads CASSSYMTYPGNQPQHF. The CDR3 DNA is TGTGCCAGCAGCTCCTACATGACTTACCCGGGCAATCAGCCCCAGCATTTT.

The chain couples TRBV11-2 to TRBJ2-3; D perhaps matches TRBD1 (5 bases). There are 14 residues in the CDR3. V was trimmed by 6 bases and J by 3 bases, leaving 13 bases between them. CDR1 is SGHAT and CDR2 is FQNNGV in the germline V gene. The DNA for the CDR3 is TGTGCCAGCAGTCGGACATCCAGTACAGATACGCAGTATTTT. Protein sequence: CASSRTSSTDTQYF. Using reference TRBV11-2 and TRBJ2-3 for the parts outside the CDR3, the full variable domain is EAGVAQSPRYKIIEKRQSVAFWCNPISGHATLYWYQQILGQGPKLLIQFQNNGVVDDSQLPKDRFSAERLKGVDSTLKIQPAKLEDSAVYLCASSRTSSTDTQYFGPGTRLTVL.

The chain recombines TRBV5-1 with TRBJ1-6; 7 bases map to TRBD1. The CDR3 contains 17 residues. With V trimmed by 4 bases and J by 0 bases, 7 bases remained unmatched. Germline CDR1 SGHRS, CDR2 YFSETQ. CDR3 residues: CASSIGTVDSYNSPLHF. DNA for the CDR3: TGCGCCAGCAGCATTGGGACAGTAGACTCCTATAATTCACCCCTCCACTTT.

For the CDR3, the DNA is TGTGCCAGCAGCCGAATACTTTTCGTGTGGCGGAGGGACTATGGCTACACCTTC. Amino acids: CASSRILFVWRRDYGYTF. The V call is TRBV6-8, the J call TRBJ1-2; no firm D call. V was clipped by 6 bases and J by 3 bases, with 26 bases between them. Germline V gene sequence: CDR1 MNHGY, CDR2 SAAAGT. The CDR3 runs to 18 residues.

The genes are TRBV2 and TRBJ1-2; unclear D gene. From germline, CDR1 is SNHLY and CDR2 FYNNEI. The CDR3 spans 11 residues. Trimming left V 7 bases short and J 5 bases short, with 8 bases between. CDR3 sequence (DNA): TGTGCCAGCACTGGGCAATATGGCTACACCTTC. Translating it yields CASTGQYGYTF.

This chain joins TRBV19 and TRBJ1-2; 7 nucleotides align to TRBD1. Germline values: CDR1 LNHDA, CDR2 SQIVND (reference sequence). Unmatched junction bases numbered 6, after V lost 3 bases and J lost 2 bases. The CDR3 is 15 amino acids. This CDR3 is CASSIGQGENYGYTF. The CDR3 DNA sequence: TGTGCCAGTAGTATTGGGCAGGGGGAGAACTATGGCTACACCTTC.

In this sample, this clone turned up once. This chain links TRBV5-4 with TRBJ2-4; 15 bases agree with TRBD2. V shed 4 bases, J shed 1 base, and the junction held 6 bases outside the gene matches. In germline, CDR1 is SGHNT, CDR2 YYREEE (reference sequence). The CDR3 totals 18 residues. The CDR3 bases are TGTGCCAGCAGCCCGGGACTAGCGGGAGGCCTGGCCAAAAACATTCAGTACTTC. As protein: CASSPGLAGGLAKNIQYF.

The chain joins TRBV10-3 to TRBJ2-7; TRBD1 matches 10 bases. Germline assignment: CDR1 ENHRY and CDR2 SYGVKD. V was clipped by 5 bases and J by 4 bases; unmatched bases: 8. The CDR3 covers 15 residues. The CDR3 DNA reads TGTGCCATCAGTTCTCCGGGACAGGGGAGTTACGAGCAGTACTTC. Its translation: CAISSPGQGSYEQYF.

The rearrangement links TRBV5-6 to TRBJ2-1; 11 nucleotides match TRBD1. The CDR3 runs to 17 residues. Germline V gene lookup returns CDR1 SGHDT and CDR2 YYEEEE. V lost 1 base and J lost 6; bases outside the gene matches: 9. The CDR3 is CASSLTRDRGFGNEQFF. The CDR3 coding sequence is TGTGCCAGCAGCTTGACCCGGGACAGGGGGTTCGGCAATGAGCAGTTCTTC.